The rows below give T cell receptor beta chains drawn from one sample of a study of CD8 T cells in Susac syndrome. TCRdb reanalysed the immunoSEQ multiplex PCR reads using MiXCR and keeps one entry per CDR3 protein. In the table there are about 200,000 distinct CDR3 sequences, about 94% of which are singletons. Source material: CD8+ T cells from PBMCs. The receptors derive from a human donor with multiple sclerosis. CDR3s include the opening cysteine and the closing phenylalanine or tryptophan. The D gene is left open where the match is weak. Where a row states a size, it is once, few, many or the class of an expanded clone; other rows omit it.

J gene: TRBJ2-7
V gene: TRBV12-3/TRBV12-4
clone size: .
D gene: .
CDR3 DNA: TGTGCCAGCAGCCTAGCCGTGGACCCGCGAGGGGAGTACTTC
CDR3 protein: CASSLAVDPRGEYF

J gene: TRBJ2-5
V gene: TRBV12-3/TRBV12-4
clone size: .
D gene: TRBD2
CDR3 DNA: TGTGCCAGCATGGTGACTAGCGGGGGGGTAAACAAAGAGACCCAGTACTTC
CDR3 protein: CASMVTSGGVNKETQYF

J gene: TRBJ2-6
V gene: TRBV28
clone size: .
D gene: TRBD1
CDR3 DNA: TGTGCCAGTCGCCGTCCCGGGGACAGCGTCTCTGGGGCCAACGTCCTGACTTTC
CDR3 protein: CASRRPGDSVSGANVLTF

J gene: TRBJ2-1
V gene: TRBV11-2
clone size: .
D gene: TRBD2
CDR3 DNA: TGTGCCAGCAGCTTGGAAGCGGGGGAAAGGTATGAGCAGTTCTTC
CDR3 protein: CASSLEAGERYEQFF

J gene: TRBJ2-2
V gene: TRBV24-1
clone size: .
D gene: TRBD1
CDR3 DNA: TGTGCCACCAGTGATTTTGGGCAGGGGGATTATACCGGGGAGCTGTTTTTT
CDR3 protein: CATSDFGQGDYTGELFF

J gene: TRBJ2-3
V gene: TRBV9
clone size: .
D gene: TRBD2
CDR3 DNA: TGTGCCAGCAGCGTAGGGACTAGCGGGGGAGATACGCAGTATTTT
CDR3 protein: CASSVGTSGGDTQYF

J gene: TRBJ1-5
V gene: TRBV9
clone size: .
D gene: .
CDR3 DNA: TGTGCCAGCAGCGTAGATGAGGGACCTCAGCCCCAGCATTTT
CDR3 protein: CASSVDEGPQPQHF

J gene: TRBJ1-2
V gene: TRBV5-1
clone size: few
D gene: .
CDR3 DNA: TGCGCCAGCAGCTTGGCAAGGGGCCCGCAGGACGGCTACACCTTC
CDR3 protein: CASSLARGPQDGYTF

J gene: TRBJ2-5
V gene: TRBV4-3
clone size: few
D gene: TRBD1
CDR3 DNA: TGCGCCAGCAGCCAAGATTTGGGACAGCAAGAGACCCAGTACTTC
CDR3 protein: CASSQDLGQQETQYF

J gene: TRBJ2-7
V gene: TRBV2
clone size: .
D gene: .
CDR3 DNA: TGTGCCAGCAGTGAAGCGGGGACGGGAAACCTAAACTACGAGCAGTACTTC
CDR3 protein: CASSEAGTGNLNYEQYF

J gene: TRBJ2-5
V gene: TRBV13
clone size: .
D gene: TRBD2
CDR3 DNA: TGTGCCAGCAGCTCTGGACTAGCGGGAGAGGTCCAGTACTTC
CDR3 protein: CASSSGLAGEVQYF

J gene: TRBJ1-3
V gene: TRBV7-9
clone size: .
D gene: .
CDR3 DNA: TGTGCCAGCCCCCCTACAGGGATGGAAGGAAACACCATATATTTT
CDR3 protein: CASPPTGMEGNTIYF

J gene: TRBJ2-5
V gene: TRBV5-6
clone size: .
D gene: .
CDR3 DNA: TGTGCCAGCAGCAAATTGGGATATACAAACCAAGAGACCCAGTACTTC
CDR3 protein: CASSKLGYTNQETQYF

J gene: TRBJ1-1
V gene: TRBV3-1
clone size: .
D gene: .
CDR3 DNA: TGTGCCAGCAGCCAATCACCGGACGGAACCTACACTGAAGCTTTCTTT
CDR3 protein: CASSQSPDGTYTEAFF

J gene: TRBJ2-1
V gene: TRBV19
clone size: .
D gene: .
CDR3 DNA: TGTGCCAGTAGTATCATAGCGGACTACTCCTACAATGAGCAGTTCTTC
CDR3 protein: CASSIIADYSYNEQFF

J gene: TRBJ2-3
V gene: TRBV9
clone size: .
D gene: .
CDR3 DNA: TGTGCCAGCAGCGTAGGCGAGGGCGGCACAGATACGCAGTATTTT
CDR3 protein: CASSVGEGGTDTQYF